This T cell receptor (beta chain) derives from a study of T cells expressing NK-cell markers. Across the whole study: HCMV seropositivity marked seven of the eight sequenced donors; one was seronegative. Study-level findings and limits: HCMV specificity of the expanded NKG2C+ T cell clones stayed unclear.

5'RACE template switching built TCR beta cDNA with unique molecular identifiers. TCRdb re-called the 5' RACE reads and shows each CDR3 protein once, DNA omitted. This sample's table reports a few hundred thousand distinct CDR3 sequences. CDR1 and CDR2 from the germline V gene are KGHSH and LQKENI. CDR3 length equals 14 residues. About this clonotype: Its cognate antigen is unknown.

This receptor was taken from a man aged 18-69 years in good health. The chain joins TRBV18 to TRBJ1-1; TCRdb selects TRBD1, and the lack of DNA leaves this call unchecked. The specimen was blood T cells: a sorted CD56 or NKG2C T cell subset, CD4+ or CD8+ T cells, or bulk PBMC T cells (not recorded which). CDR3 amino acids: CASSPLPDRVEAFF.